A selection of T cell receptor beta chains follows, all from one sample in a study of beta chain features in type 1 diabetes. Assay used: immunoSEQ multiplex PCR; TCRdb lists only in-frame clones, some missing. The sample has some 44,000 clones, over 60% seen once. Sequences were obtained from Tregs from blood. The source of these receptors is a woman in her late teens or twenties with type 1 diabetes. Both conserved end residues are part of each CDR3. A D gene is named only where the DNA matches it firmly. The size of a clone is reported for some rows only, either as once, few or many, or as a class for expanded clones.

clone_size j_call v_call d_call cdr3_nt cdr3_aa
- TRBJ2-7 TRBV7-2 TRBD2 TGTGCCAGCAGCTCTGGACTAGCGGAGGGGGGCGGCGAGCAGTACTTC CASSSGLAEGGGEQYF
- TRBJ2-1 TRBV7-3 TRBD1 TGTGCCAGCAGCTCAATGGGGACAGGGAAAAATGAGCAGTTCTTC CASSSMGTGKNEQFF
- TRBJ2-5 TRBV4-3 TRBD1 TGCGCCAGCAGCCAAGATGGAGGGACAGGGAGGATCCAGTACTTC CASSQDGGTGRIQYF
- TRBJ2-7 TRBV29-1 - TGCAGCGTTCGTGACACAGAGTTCTACGAGCAGTACTTC CSVRDTEFYEQYF
- TRBJ2-7 TRBV18 - TGTGCCAGCTCGCGAACTAGATACGTATTCTACGAGCAGTACTTC CASSRTRYVFYEQYF
- TRBJ1-5 TRBV27 TRBD1 TGTGCCAGCAGTTTGAGGGGGCCTAATCAGCCCCAGCATTTT CASSLRGPNQPQHF
- TRBJ1-5 TRBV9 - TGTGCCAGCAGCGTAGCCCCGGATACACAGGGAAATCAGCCCCAGCATTTT CASSVAPDTQGNQPQHF
- TRBJ2-1 TRBV19 TRBD2 TGTGCCAGTAGTATAGGAGAGCGGGGGGGTTACAATGAGCAGTTCTTC CASSIGERGGYNEQFF
medium-sized TRBJ1-5 TRBV28 TRBD1 TGTGCCAGCATCAGACAGGGGCGCTCCAATCAGCCCCAGCATTTT CASIRQGRSNQPQHF
- TRBJ2-3 TRBV7-2 - TGTGCCAGCAGCATCGGGCAGCGGACAGATACGCAGTATTTT CASSIGQRTDTQYF
- TRBJ2-1 TRBV4-2 - TGTGCCAGCAGCCAAGAATCCGGGGGAGTTGGCTTAGGGGAGCAGTTCTTC CASSQESGGVGLGEQFF
- TRBJ2-3 TRBV7-2 TRBD2 TGTGCCAGCAGTTTCGGCGGGAGGGCGATAGATACGCAGTATTTT CASSFGGRAIDTQYF
- TRBJ2-1 TRBV4-3 - TGCGCCAGCAGCCAAGAACACTTGAGGGGGAATGAGCAGTTCTTC CASSQEHLRGNEQFF
- TRBJ1-6 TRBV9 - TGTGCCAGCAGCGTCTCACTTGGACCCCTCCACTTT CASSVSLGPLHF
- TRBJ2-7 TRBV9 - TGTGCCAGCAGCGTAGATCCCCGGTCCTCCTACGAGCAGTACTTC CASSVDPRSSYEQYF
- TRBJ2-6 TRBV5-6 - TGTGCCAGCAGCTCTACAGACACCCTAGGGGCCAACGTCCTGACTTTC CASSSTDTLGANVLTF
- TRBJ1-3 TRBV9 - TGTGCCAGCAGCGTTAGCGATTCTAGAACTGGAAACACCATATATTTT CASSVSDSRTGNTIYF
- TRBJ1-1 TRBV28 TRBD1 TGTGCCAGCAGTCCAATATTAGGGATTAACAGGGGGGTACTGGCGGTAGTTGAAGCTTTCTTT CASSPILGINRGVLAVVEAFF
once TRBJ2-7 TRBV7-2 TRBD2 TGTGCCAGCAGCTTTAGCGGGGGGCCGGCGACCTACGAGCAGTACTTC CASSFSGGPATYEQYF
- TRBJ2-5 TRBV11-2 TRBD2 TGTGCCAGCAGCTTAGAGATCTCCGTAATAGCGGGATATTACCAAGAGACCCAGTACTTC CASSLEISVIAGYYQETQYF
- TRBJ2-1 TRBV2 TRBD2 TGTGCCAGCAAGACTAGCGGGGCTTACAATGAGCAGTTCTTC CASKTSGAYNEQFF
once TRBJ2-1 TRBV14 - TGTGCCAGCAGCCAAGGGGGGCGCTCCTACAATGAGCAGTTCTTC CASSQGGRSYNEQFF
few TRBJ1-1 TRBV29-1 - TGCAGCGCCAATAGGGGGGGAGGAACTGAAGCTTTCTTT CSANRGGGTEAFF
- TRBJ2-3 TRBV5-1 - TGCGCCAGCAGCTTGGCTGTGGGGGCCGCCACAGATACGCAGTATTTT CASSLAVGAATDTQYF
- TRBJ2-7 TRBV19 TRBD2 TGTGCCAGTAGTAGACTAGCGGGAGACTCCTACGAGCAGTACTTC CASSRLAGDSYEQYF
few TRBJ2-7 TRBV18 TRBD2 TGTGCCAGCTCACCCGAGACGGGAGGGAACGAGCAGTACTTC CASSPETGGNEQYF
- TRBJ2-2 TRBV30 - TGTGCCTGGAGAGGGGGGGGAACAATGACCGGGGAGCTGTTTTTT CAWRGGGTMTGELFF
- TRBJ2-5 TRBV7-2 - TGTGCCAGCAGCCCCACCAGGGAAACGGAGACCCAGTACTTC CASSPTRETETQYF
- TRBJ2-7 TRBV29-1 TRBD1 TGCAGCGTTGAAGGGGGACAGGGGGCGTACGAGCAGTACTTC CSVEGGQGAYEQYF
- TRBJ1-3 TRBV29-1 - TGCAGCGTCGTAACTGCCGGAAACACCATATATTTT CSVVTAGNTIYF
- TRBJ2-2 TRBV11-2 TRBD2 TGTGCCAGCAGCTCCACTAGCGCACCGTTGGCCGGGGAGCTGTTTTTT CASSSTSAPLAGELFF
- TRBJ1-1 TRBV29-1 - TGCAGCGTTGAAGACCGGGTTCGCGATGCGAACACTGAAGCTTTCTTT CSVEDRVRDANTEAFF
few TRBJ2-7 TRBV30 TRBD2 TGTGCCTGGAGCCCACTAGCGGGAGCCCACTACGAGCAGTACTTC CAWSPLAGAHYEQYF
- TRBJ2-7 TRBV18 TRBD2 TGTGCCAGCTCACCTAGCGGGGGAACTGCCGAGCAGTACTTC CASSPSGGTAEQYF
few TRBJ2-1 TRBV27 TRBD1 TGTGCCAGCAAAAAAGACAGGGCCCTATCCTACAATGAGCAGTTCTTC CASKKDRALSYNEQFF
- TRBJ1-5 TRBV20-1 - TGCAGTGCCGCGGCGGATCAGCCCCAGCATTTT CSAAADQPQHF
- TRBJ2-7 TRBV7-2 - TGTGCCAGCAGCTTATTGTACTCCTACGAGCAGTACTTC CASSLLYSYEQYF
- TRBJ1-2 TRBV7-2 TRBD1 TGTGCCAGCAGCTTACAGGGGGTCTATGGCTACACCTTC CASSLQGVYGYTF
- TRBJ2-1 TRBV27 TRBD2 TGTGCCAGCAGTTTAATGTATATGAGTACTAGCGGGAGAGTTGAGCAGTTCTTC CASSLMYMSTSGRVEQFF
- TRBJ1-2 TRBV5-1 - TGCGCCAGCAGCTTGGTATCCAGCTATGGCTACACCTTC CASSLVSSYGYTF
- TRBJ2-1 TRBV7-9 - TGTGCCAGCAGCCCACGCAGTGAGCAGTTCTTC CASSPRSEQFF
- TRBJ2-5 TRBV7-9 - TGTGCCAGCAGCTCGTACGTTAGACAGGAGACCCAGTACTTC CASSSYVRQETQYF
- TRBJ1-5 TRBV19 - TGTGCCAGTAGTATCGGGGGACGGCTTTTTGATCAGCCCCAGCATTTT CASSIGGRLFDQPQHF
- TRBJ1-2 TRBV28 - TGTGCCAGCAGTTTCGGGGGGTATGGCTACACCTTC CASSFGGYGYTF
- TRBJ2-1 TRBV5-4 - TGTGCCAGCAGCTTGGCCGCGGACTCCTACAATGAGCAGTTCTTC CASSLAADSYNEQFF
- TRBJ2-3 TRBV18 - TGTGCCAGCTCACCACAGGCCCCGGAGGCAGATACGCAGTATTTT CASSPQAPEADTQYF
- TRBJ2-1 TRBV5-6 - TGTGCCAGCGGGCGGGCTCGCAATGAGCAGTTCTTC CASGRARNEQFF
few TRBJ1-6 TRBV2 - TGTGCCAGCAGTGAGCAGGTGGATTCACCCCTCCACTTT CASSEQVDSPLHF
- TRBJ2-7 TRBV7-2 - TGTGCCAGCAGCAGAGCCGGGATCTACGAGCAGTACTTC CASSRAGIYEQYF
- TRBJ2-3 TRBV20-1 - TGCAGTGCGGGGGGAGATACGCAGTATTTT CSAGGDTQYF
- TRBJ1-1 TRBV5-1 - TGCGCCAGCAGCTCCGGAGGGCGGGGAACTGAAGCTTTCTTT CASSSGGRGTEAFF
- TRBJ1-5 TRBV9 - TGTGCCAGCAGCGCAGGGGTCCTCAATCAGCCCCAGCATTTT CASSAGVLNQPQHF
once TRBJ2-3 TRBV2 - TGTGCCAGCAGTGAAGATAAGGGGCCTCACACAGATACGCAGTATTTT CASSEDKGPHTDTQYF
few TRBJ2-7 TRBV5-1 - TGCGCCAGCAGCTCAGGAGGACGGAGCTCCTACGAGCAGTACTTC CASSSGGRSSYEQYF
- TRBJ2-3 TRBV27 TRBD2 TGTGCCAGCCGGAATACGCCCGGGACTAGCGGGAGTTTAGATACGCAGTATTTT CASRNTPGTSGSLDTQYF
- TRBJ2-7 TRBV25-1 - TGTGCCAGCTCCCGCAGGGCGAGCTCCTACGAGCAGTACTTC CASSRRASSYEQYF
few TRBJ1-1 TRBV10-3 TRBD1 TGTGCCATCAGAGCAGGGGGCCCCGGTGAAGCTTTCTTT CAIRAGGPGEAFF
once TRBJ1-5 TRBV5-1 TRBD1 TGCGCCAGCAGCAAAACAGGGGGTCTCAATCAGCCCCAGCATTTT CASSKTGGLNQPQHF
- TRBJ2-1 TRBV30 - TGTGCCTGGAGGGGGTTGGACTGGAACAATGAGCAGTTCTTC CAWRGLDWNNEQFF
- TRBJ1-2 TRBV11-2 - TGTGCCAGCAGCTCAAGGGAACGGGGAGGCTACACCTTC CASSSRERGGYTF